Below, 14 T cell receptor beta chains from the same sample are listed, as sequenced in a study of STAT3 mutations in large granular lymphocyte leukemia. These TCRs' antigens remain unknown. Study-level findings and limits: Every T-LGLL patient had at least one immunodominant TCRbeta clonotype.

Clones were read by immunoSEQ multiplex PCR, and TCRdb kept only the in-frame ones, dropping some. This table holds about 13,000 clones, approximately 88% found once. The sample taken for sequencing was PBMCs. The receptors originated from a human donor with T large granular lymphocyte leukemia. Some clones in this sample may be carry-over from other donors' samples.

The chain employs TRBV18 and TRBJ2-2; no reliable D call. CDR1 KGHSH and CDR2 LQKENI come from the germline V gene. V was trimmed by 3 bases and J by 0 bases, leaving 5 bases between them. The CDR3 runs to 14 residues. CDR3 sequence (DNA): TGTGCCAGCTCACCGGCTACGAACACCGGGGAGCTGTTTTTT. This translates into CASSPATNTGELFF.

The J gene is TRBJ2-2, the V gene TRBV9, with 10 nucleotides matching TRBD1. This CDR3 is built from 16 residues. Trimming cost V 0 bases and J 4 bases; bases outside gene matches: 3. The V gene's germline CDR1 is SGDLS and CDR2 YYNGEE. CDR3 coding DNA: TGTGCCAGCAGCGTAGGCGGGACAGGGGTCACCGGGGAGCTGTTTTTT. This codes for CASSVGGTGVTGELFF.

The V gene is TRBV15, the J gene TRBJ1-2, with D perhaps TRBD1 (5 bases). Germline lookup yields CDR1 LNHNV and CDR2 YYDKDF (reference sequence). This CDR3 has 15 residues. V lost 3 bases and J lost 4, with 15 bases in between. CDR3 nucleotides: TGTGCCACCAGCAGTGGGGGAGGGGCTCCCTATGGCTACACCTTC. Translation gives CATSSGGGAPYGYTF.

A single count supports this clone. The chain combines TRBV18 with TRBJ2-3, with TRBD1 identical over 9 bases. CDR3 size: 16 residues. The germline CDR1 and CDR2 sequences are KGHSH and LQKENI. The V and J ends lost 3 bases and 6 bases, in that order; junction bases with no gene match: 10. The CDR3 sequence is CASSPLYRGLWDTQYF. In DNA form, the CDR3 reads TGTGCCAGCTCACCGCTCTACAGGGGGCTTTGGGATACGCAGTATTTT.

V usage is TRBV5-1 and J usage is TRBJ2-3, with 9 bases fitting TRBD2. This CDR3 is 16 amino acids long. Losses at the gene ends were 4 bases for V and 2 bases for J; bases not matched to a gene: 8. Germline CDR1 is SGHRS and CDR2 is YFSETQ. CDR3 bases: TGCGCCAGCAGCCCCAAGGCTAGCGGGACCACAGATACGCAGTATTTT. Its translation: CASSPKASGTTDTQYF.

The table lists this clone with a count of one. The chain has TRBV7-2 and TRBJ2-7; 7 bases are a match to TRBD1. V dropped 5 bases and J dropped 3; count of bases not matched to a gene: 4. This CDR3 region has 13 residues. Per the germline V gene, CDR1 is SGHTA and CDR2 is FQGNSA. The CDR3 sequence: CASSIRTGYEQYF. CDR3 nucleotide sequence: TGTGCCAGCAGCATCAGGACAGGCTACGAGCAGTACTTC.

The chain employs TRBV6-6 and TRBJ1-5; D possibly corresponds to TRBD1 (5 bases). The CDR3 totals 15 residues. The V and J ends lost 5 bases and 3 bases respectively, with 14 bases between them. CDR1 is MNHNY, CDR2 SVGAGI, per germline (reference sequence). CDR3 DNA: TGTGCCAGCAGTCGCCAGAGGGGCTTCAATCAGCCCCAGCATTTT. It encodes CASSRQRGFNQPQHF.

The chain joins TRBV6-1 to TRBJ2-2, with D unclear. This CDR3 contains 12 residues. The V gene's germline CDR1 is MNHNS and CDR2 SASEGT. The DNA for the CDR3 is TGTGCAGCGACTGGGAACACCGGGGAGCTGTTTTTT. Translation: CAATGNTGELFF.

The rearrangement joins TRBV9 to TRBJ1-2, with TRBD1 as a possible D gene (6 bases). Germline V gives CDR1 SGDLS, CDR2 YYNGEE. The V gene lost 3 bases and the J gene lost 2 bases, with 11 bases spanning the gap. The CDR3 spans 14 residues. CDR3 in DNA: TGTGCCAGCAGCGAAAGGGGGGGAAACTATGGCTACACCTTC. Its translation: CASSERGGNYGYTF. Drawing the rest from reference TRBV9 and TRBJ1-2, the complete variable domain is DSGVTQTPKHLITATGQRVTLRCSPRSGDLSVYWYQQSLDQGLQFLIQYYNGEERAKGNILERFSAQQFPDLHSELNLSSLELGDSALYFCASSERGGNYGYTFGSGTRLTVV.

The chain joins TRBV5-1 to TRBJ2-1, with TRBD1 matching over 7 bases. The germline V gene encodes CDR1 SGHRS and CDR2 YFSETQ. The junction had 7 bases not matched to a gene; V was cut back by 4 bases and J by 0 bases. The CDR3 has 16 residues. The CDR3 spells CASSTGTESSYNEQFF. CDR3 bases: TGCGCCAGCAGCACAGGGACAGAGAGCTCCTACAATGAGCAGTTCTTC.

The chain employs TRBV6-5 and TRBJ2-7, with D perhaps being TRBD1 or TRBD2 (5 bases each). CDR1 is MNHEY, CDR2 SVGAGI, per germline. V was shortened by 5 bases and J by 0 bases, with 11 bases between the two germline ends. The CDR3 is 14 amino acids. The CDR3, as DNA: TGTGCCAGCAGTAAGGGGAGAGCCTCCTACGAGCAGTACTTC. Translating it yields CASSKGRASYEQYF.

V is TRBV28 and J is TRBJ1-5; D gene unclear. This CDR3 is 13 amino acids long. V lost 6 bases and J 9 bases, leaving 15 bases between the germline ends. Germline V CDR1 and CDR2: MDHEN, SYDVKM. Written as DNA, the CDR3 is TGTGCCAGCAGAGACTTTTCCTCAGCGCCCCAGCATTTT. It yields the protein CASRDFSSAPQHF.

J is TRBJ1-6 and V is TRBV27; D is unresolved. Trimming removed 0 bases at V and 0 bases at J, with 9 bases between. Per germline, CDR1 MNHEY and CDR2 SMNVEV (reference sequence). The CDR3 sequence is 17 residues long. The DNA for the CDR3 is TGTGCCAGCAGTTTATCGCCGGCTAGCTCCTATAATTCACCCCTCCACTTT. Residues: CASSLSPASSYNSPLHF.

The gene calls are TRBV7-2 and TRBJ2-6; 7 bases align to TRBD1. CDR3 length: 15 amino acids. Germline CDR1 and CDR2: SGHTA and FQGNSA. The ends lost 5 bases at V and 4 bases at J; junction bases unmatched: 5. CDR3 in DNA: TGTGCCAGCAGCAAACAGGGGTTCGGGGCCAACGTCCTGACTTTC. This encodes CASSKQGFGANVLTF. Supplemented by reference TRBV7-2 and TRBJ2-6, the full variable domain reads GAGVSQSPSNKVTEKGKDVELRCDPISGHTALYWYRQSLGQGLEFLIYFQGNSAPDKSGLPSDRFSAERTGGSVSTLTIQRTQQEDSAVYLCASSKQGFGANVLTFGAGSRLTVL.